A selection of T cell receptor beta chains follows, all from one sample in a study of cytomegalovirus exposure and HLA in healthy donors. Clones were sequenced by immunoSEQ multiplex PCR, and TCRdb holds only the in-frame ones, with some missing. Counted here are about 120,000 clones, 6.5% to 9.5% occurring once; the ten biggest clones make up around 6%. Sample: PBMCs. These receptors originate from a middle-aged woman in good health and CMV-seropositive. Both conserved end residues are part of each CDR3. The D gene is left open where the match is weak. Expanded clones get a size class; other rows say once, few or many, or leave the size out.

TRBD1,TRBV5-1,TRBJ2-2,few,CASNPGQGDFGELFF,TGCGCCAGCAATCCGGGACAGGGGGATTTCGGGGAGCTGTTTTTT
.,TRBV25-1,TRBJ1-1,few,CASSGVLGGNTGNEAFF,TGTGCCAGCAGTGGGGTCTTAGGAGGGAACACTGGTAACGAAGCTTTCTTT
TRBD1,TRBV28,TRBJ1-4,few,CASSLTGGVEKLFF,TGTGCCAGCAGTCTCACAGGGGGCGTAGAAAAACTGTTTTTT
TRBD2,TRBV13,TRBJ2-3,.,CASSFRLAGTDTQYF,TGTGCCAGCAGCTTTCGACTAGCGGGCACAGATACGCAGTATTTT
.,TRBV25-1,TRBJ1-6,.,CASSINHLSGPLHF,TGTGCCAGCAGCATCAATCATCTTTCAGGACCCCTCCACTTT
TRBD1,TRBV5-5,TRBJ1-1,few,CASSHLRDSEAFF,TGTGCCAGCAGCCACCTCCGGGACAGTGAAGCTTTCTTT
.,TRBV20-1,TRBJ2-7,.,CSVREIYEQYF,TGCAGTGTGAGGGAAATCTACGAGCAGTACTTC
.,TRBV5-1,TRBJ1-1,few,CASSLEDSISEAFF,TGCGCCAGCAGCTTGGAGGACAGCATAAGTGAAGCTTTCTTT
.,TRBV28,TRBJ2-7,.,CASSAGQPLEYEQYF,TGTGCCAGCAGTGCGGGACAGCCCTTAGAGTACGAGCAGTACTTC
.,TRBV30,TRBJ1-2,few,CAWSVSGRGYTF,TGTGCCTGGAGTGTTTCCGGGAGGGGCTACACCTTC
.,TRBV19,TRBJ1-5,few,CASMDRHNQPQHF,TGTGCCAGTATGGACAGACACAATCAGCCCCAGCATTTT
.,TRBV15,TRBJ2-5,.,CATSRDRTVAQETQYF,TGTGCCACCAGCAGAGATAGGACAGTCGCGCAAGAGACCCAGTACTTC
TRBD1,TRBV25-1,TRBJ2-3,.,CASSPRTGGYITDTQYF,TGTGCCAGCAGTCCGCGGACAGGGGGCTATATCACAGATACGCAGTATTTT
.,TRBV30,TRBJ2-5,few,CAWSVRAGTQYF,TGTGCCTGGAGTGTACGGGCGGGGACCCAGTACTTC
TRBD1,TRBV6-4,TRBJ1-5,.,CASSATGVVGQPQNF,TGTGCCAGCAGTGCAACAGGGGTGGTGGGTCAGCCCCAGAATTTT
.,TRBV7-8,TRBJ1-2,few,CASSVRPDRFGYGYTF,TGTGCCAGCAGCGTAAGGCCCGACAGGTTTGGCTATGGCTACACCTTC
.,TRBV7-2,TRBJ2-7,.,CASSPSHSSYEQYF,TGTGCCAGCAGCCCTAGCCACAGCTCCTACGAGCAGTACTTC
TRBD1,TRBV27,TRBJ1-1,.,CASRNRGAGTEAFF,TGTGCCAGCCGGAACAGGGGGGCGGGCACTGAAGCTTTCTTT
TRBD1,TRBV7-2,TRBJ1-2,many,CASSLGTGGGYTF,TGTGCCAGCAGCTTAGGGACAGGGGGTGGCTACACCTTC
TRBD1,TRBV16,TRBJ1-1,few,CASSQYETGGFYTEAFF,TGTGCCAGCAGCCAATATGAGACAGGGGGTTTCTACACTGAAGCTTTCTTT
.,TRBV6-5,TRBJ2-7,.,CASSFPGTTYEQYF,TGTGCCAGCAGTTTTCCGGGGACAACCTACGAGCAGTACTTC
TRBD2,TRBV7-7,TRBJ2-1,few,CASSTGTSGGEEQFF,TGTGCCAGCAGCACCGGAACTAGCGGGGGGGAAGAGCAGTTCTTC
.,TRBV27,TRBJ2-1,.,CASSPEGEAYNEQFF,TGTGCCAGCAGCCCTGAGGGGGAAGCCTACAATGAGCAGTTCTTC
.,TRBV5-1,TRBJ2-7,few,CASSSDRYEQYF,TGCGCCAGCAGCTCTGACAGATACGAGCAGTACTTC
.,TRBV30,TRBJ1-2,.,CAWNVRGARYTF,TGTGCCTGGAACGTCAGAGGCGCTCGCTACACCTTC
TRBD1,TRBV19,TRBJ2-6,few,CASTPQGISGANVLTF,TGTGCCAGTACCCCACAGGGGATCTCTGGGGCCAACGTCCTGACTTTC
TRBD1,TRBV4-2,TRBJ1-4,few,CASSQVSQGNEKLFF,TGTGCCAGCAGCCAAGTGTCACAGGGGAACGAAAAACTGTTTTTT
TRBD1,TRBV23-1,TRBJ1-1,.,CASSQHDRGNTEAFF,TGCGCCAGCAGTCAACATGACAGGGGAAACACTGAAGCTTTCTTT
.,TRBV28,TRBJ1-2,.,CATGRVDGYIF,TGTGCGACGGGAAGGGTAGATGGCTACATCTTC
.,TRBV11-2,TRBJ1-3,.,CASSWTGGTGAGNTIYF,TGTGCCAGCAGCTGGACCGGAGGGACGGGAGCTGGAAACACCATATATTTT
TRBD2,TRBV10-3,TRBJ2-1,.,CAISESLGRGEAYNEQFF,TGTGCCATCAGTGAGTCCTTGGGCCGGGGGGAGGCCTACAATGAGCAGTTCTTC
TRBD2,TRBV4-1,TRBJ2-1,few,CASSQEGRTSGLNEQFF,TGCGCCAGCAGCCAAGAAGGGAGGACTAGCGGGTTGAATGAGCAGTTCTTC
.,TRBV27,TRBJ1-2,.,CASSPGRVGYGYTF,TGTGCCAGCAGCCCCGGCAGGGTTGGCTATGGCTACACCTTC
TRBD1,TRBV27,TRBJ2-5,few,CASSMDRGGPQYF,TGTGCCAGCAGTATGGACAGGGGTGGGCCCCAGTACTTC
.,TRBV7-9,TRBJ2-1,.,CASSLGSSVNEQFF,TGTGCCAGCAGCTTAGGATCTAGTGTCAATGAGCAGTTCTTC
.,TRBV5-1,TRBJ2-6,few,CASSLGRASGANVLTF,TGCGCCAGCAGCTTGGGCAGGGCCTCTGGGGCCAACGTCCTGACTTTC
.,TRBV10-3,TRBJ2-1,few,CAIRDTGSSYNEQFF,TGTGCCATCAGGGATACAGGGAGCTCCTACAATGAGCAGTTCTTC
.,TRBV10-3,TRBJ2-7,few,CAISESAGYSYEQYF,TGTGCCATCAGTGAGTCGGCAGGGTATTCCTACGAGCAGTACTTC
TRBD2,TRBV6-1,TRBJ2-7,few,CASSETSWEGSYEQYF,TGTGCCAGCAGTGAAACGTCCTGGGAGGGGTCCTACGAGCAGTACTTC
.,TRBV18,TRBJ2-5,few,CASSPQGDQETQYF,TGTGCCAGCTCACCACAGGGGGACCAAGAGACCCAGTACTTC
TRBD1,TRBV5-4,TRBJ2-2,few,CASSWEGQGADTGELFF,TGTGCCAGCAGCTGGGAGGGACAGGGGGCTGACACCGGGGAGCTGTTTTTT
.,TRBV29-1,TRBJ1-4,few,CSVNRQVGENEKLFF,TGCAGCGTAAATCGACAGGTGGGGGAGAATGAAAAACTGTTTTTT
.,TRBV7-9,TRBJ1-6,.,CASSPGKGLYNSPLHF,TGTGCCAGCAGCCCAGGAAAGGGGTTATATAATTCACCCCTCCACTTT
.,TRBV9,TRBJ1-5,.,CASSESGNQPQHF,TGTGCCAGCAGCGAGTCAGGCAATCAGCCCCAGCATTTT
.,TRBV7-9,TRBJ2-7,.,CASSLVSHYEQYF,TGTGCCAGCAGCTTAGTTTCCCACTACGAGCAGTACTTC
TRBD1,TRBV11-3,TRBJ2-1,.,CASSLLGSGGYNEQFF,TGTGCCAGCAGCTTACTAGGGTCAGGGGGATATAATGAGCAGTTCTTC
TRBD2,TRBV5-6,TRBJ2-3,.,CASSPGASGGSTDTQYF,TGTGCCAGCAGTCCCGGGGCTAGCGGGGGGAGCACAGATACGCAGTATTTT
.,TRBV6-4,TRBJ2-1,.,CASSTGGHNEQFF,TGTGCCAGCAGCACTGGGGGCCACAATGAGCAGTTCTTC
.,TRBV4-2,TRBJ1-2,.,CASSQGGRPNYGYTF,TGTGCCAGCAGCCAAGGGGGCAGACCTAACTATGGCTACACCTTC
.,TRBV5-3,TRBJ2-7,few,CARSLRVYLPYEQYF,TGTGCCAGAAGCTTGCGGGTATATTTACCCTACGAGCAGTACTTC
.,TRBV2,TRBJ2-7,few,CASSYQGNRYEQYF,TGTGCCAGCAGTTACCAGGGTAATAGGTACGAGCAGTACTTC